The 28 T cell receptor beta chains presented below share a single source sample, sequenced in a study of blood T cell repertoires in COVID-19. Assay: immunoSEQ multiplex PCR; the TCRdb copy retains only in-frame clones and omits some. Among roughly 39,000 clones listed, 85% were seen once. Sequencing was done on a sample of peripheral blood. These TCRs come from a human donor in a cohort sampled during active COVID-19.

The DNA of the CDR3 is TGTGCCAGCAGCTGGAGGAACCTGAACACTGAAGCTTTCTTT. Translation: CASSWRNLNTEAFF. The chain has TRBV5-4 and TRBJ1-1; no reliable D call. The V gene's germline CDR1 is SGHNT and CDR2 YYREEE (reference sequence). The CDR3 extends over 14 amino acids. V was cut by 3 bases and J by 0 bases, with 9 bases left in between.

The chain carries TRBV19 and TRBJ1-5; the D gene is possibly TRBD1 (6 bases). V dropped 5 bases and J dropped 0 bases, with 8 bases sitting between them. The germline CDR1 and CDR2 sequences are LNHDA and SQIVND (reference sequence). CDR3 length equals 14 residues. The CDR3 sequence is CASSSRGSNQPQHF. The CDR3 nucleotides read TGTGCCAGTAGTTCCAGGGGTAGCAATCAGCCCCAGCATTTT.

The chain carries TRBV6-6 and TRBJ1-5; tentatively, D is TRBD1 (6 bases). This CDR3 has 13 amino acids. The V end lost 8 bases, the J end lost 9 bases, and 17 bases lay between the germline ends. CDR1 MNHNY and CDR2 SVGAGI come from the germline V gene (reference sequence). The CDR3 region is CASLEGGRGPQHF. DNA of the CDR3: TGTGCCAGCCTAGAGGGGGGGCGAGGGCCCCAGCATTTT.

This chain joins TRBV7-2 and TRBJ1-1; TRBD1 aligns across 9 bases. The germline V gene has CDR1 SGHTA and CDR2 FQGNSA. The CDR3 is 17 residues long. With 5 bases clipped from V and 5 bases from J, the junction kept 15 bases outside the gene matches. CDR3 region: CASSTTGGAVIVTEAFF. CDR3 nucleotides: TGTGCCAGCAGCACTACAGGGGGCGCGGTTATCGTAACTGAAGCTTTCTTT. The full variable domain, rest sourced from reference TRBV7-2 and TRBJ1-1, is GAGVSQSPSNKVTEKGKDVELRCDPISGHTALYWYRQSLGQGLEFLIYFQGNSAPDKSGLPSDRFSAERTGGSVSTLTIQRTQQEDSAVYLCASSTTGGAVIVTEAFFGQGTRLTVV.

The V and J genes are TRBV14 and TRBJ1-1; D call uncertain. Germline lookup yields CDR1 SGHDN and CDR2 FVKESK. The CDR3 has 16 residues. V lost 0 bases to trimming and J lost 4 bases, with 15 bases between them. The CDR3 spells CASSQDTTVRGTEAFF. The CDR3, as DNA: TGTGCCAGCAGCCAAGATACGACGGTCCGGGGCACTGAAGCTTTCTTT.

V is TRBV6-2 or TRBV6-3 and J is TRBJ1-5, with a possible D match to TRBD1 (6 bases). Germline loops: CDR1 MNHEY, CDR2 SVGEGT. The CDR3 has 17 residues. With 2 bases removed from V and 3 bases from J, the gap between germline ends came to 17 bases. CDR3 amino acids: CASSYPRGRGNNQPQHF. The CDR3 DNA follows: TGTGCCAGCAGTTACCCTAGGGGGAGGGGAAACAATCAGCCCCAGCATTTT.

This chain connects TRBV4-2 to TRBJ1-1; D is uncertain. V lost 2 bases and J lost 3, with 13 bases in between. Germline V gene data show CDR1 as LGHNA and CDR2 as YNFKEQ. The CDR3 is 15 amino acids. Here the CDR3 reads CASSQHTLAHTEAFF. CDR3 nucleotides: TGTGCCAGCAGCCAACATACGCTAGCACACACTGAAGCTTTCTTT.

The table lists this clone with a few counts. The chain joins TRBV7-9 to TRBJ1-2; D is unclear. V gave up 4 bases and J gave up 4 bases, with 16 bases separating them. This CDR3 is built from 15 residues. CDR1 and CDR2 from the germline V gene are SEHNR and FQNEAQ (reference sequence). The CDR3 sequence is CASSSDPRGGYGYTF. The CDR3 DNA follows: TGTGCCAGCAGCTCCGACCCACGGGGTGGCTATGGCTACACCTTC.

CDR3 sequence (DNA): TGCGCCAGCAGCTTGAGACAGAGTAGCACAGATACGCAGTATTTT. As protein: CASSLRQSSTDTQYF. The chain carries TRBV5-1 and TRBJ2-3, with D maybe TRBD1 (5 bases). Trimming left V 1 base short and J 0 bases short, with 9 bases between. The germline CDR1 and CDR2 sequences are SGHRS and YFSETQ. This CDR3 contains 15 residues.

V usage is TRBV21-1 and J usage is TRBJ2-1; TRBD2, as called in the table, went unchecked against the DNA. TRBV21-1 is a known pseudogene. This CDR3 comprises 17 residues. The CDR3 region is CASSNPMTSDSYNEQFF. For the CDR3, the DNA is TGTGCCAGCAGCAACCCGATGACTAGCGACTCCTACAATGAGCAGTTCTTC.

The rearrangement uses TRBV19 and TRBJ1-5; possibly TRBD1 for D (6 bases). The V end lost 2 bases, the J end lost 2 bases, and 7 bases lay between the germline ends. Looked up from germline, CDR1 is LNHDA and CDR2 is SQIVND (reference sequence). The CDR3 is made up of 14 amino acids. The CDR3 nucleotides read TGTGCCAGTAGTATATACAGGGGCAATCAGCCCCAGCATTTT. It yields the protein CASSIYRGNQPQHF.

The genes are TRBV6-5 and TRBJ1-1, with D perhaps TRBD1 (5 bases). Germline lookup yields CDR1 MNHEY and CDR2 SVGAGI. The CDR3 has 14 amino acids. V shed 5 bases and J shed 2 bases, with 12 bases lying between them. The CDR3 DNA follows: TGTGCCAGCAGTACCCGACAGTTAAACACTGAAGCTTTCTTT. Its translation: CASSTRQLNTEAFF.

The chain joins TRBV29-1 to TRBJ1-1, with a weak D call TRBD1 (6 bases). The CDR3 has 13 residues. In germline, CDR1 is SQVTM, CDR2 ANQGSEA. The V end was cut by 5 bases, the J end by 4 bases, with 14 bases between. DNA for the CDR3: TGCAGCGTTTCTCAGGGGTCCCTCACTGAAGCTTTCTTT. This encodes CSVSQGSLTEAFF. The entire variable domain, with the rest obtained from reference TRBV29-1 and TRBJ1-1, is as follows: SAVISQKPSRDICQRGTSLTIQCQVDSQVTMMFWYRQQPGQSLTLIATANQGSEATYESGFVIDKFPISRPNLTFSTLTVSNMSPEDSSIYLCSVSQGSLTEAFFGQGTRLTVV.

By sample share, this clone is medium-sized. The CDR3 nucleotides read TGTGCCAGCAGTTCCCAGCGGGAGGCTATTAATGAGCAGTTCTTC. This sequence encodes CASSSQREAINEQFF. The gene calls are TRBV27 and TRBJ2-1, with 9 bases that match TRBD2. The V segment lost 4 bases and the J segment 7 bases; nucleotides outside the gene matches: 8. The CDR3 covers 15 residues. The V gene's germline CDR1 is MNHEY and CDR2 SMNVEV (reference sequence).

V and J are TRBV2 and TRBJ2-3; 9 bases match TRBD1. Germline loops: CDR1 SNHLY, CDR2 FYNNEI. The CDR3 contains 15 residues. Unmatched junction bases numbered 10, after V lost 7 bases and J lost 5 bases. CDR3 in amino acids: CASNLGGTGKDTQYF. The CDR3 nucleotides read TGTGCCAGCAACCTGGGTGGGACAGGGAAAGATACGCAGTATTTT.

The CDR3 loop reads CATSDHPPGQGALGEQFF. DNA for the CDR3: TGTGCCACCAGTGACCATCCACCGGGACAGGGGGCGCTTGGTGAGCAGTTCTTC. The chain couples TRBV24-1 to TRBJ2-1; 12 nucleotides match TRBD1. Germline V gene data show CDR1 as KGHDR and CDR2 as SFDVKD. J gave up 9 bases and V 4 bases, and 15 bases lay outside the gene matches. The CDR3 is 18 residues long.

In its sample, this clone was seen a few times. The CDR3 nucleotides read TGTGCCAGCTACTTGTTGCCCGGGGACACTGAAGCTTTCTTT. This encodes CASYLLPGDTEAFF. This sequence joins TRBV5-6 and TRBJ1-1, with D unclear. In germline, CDR1 is SGHDT, CDR2 YYEEEE. V lost 7 bases and J lost 3, with 16 bases in between. The CDR3 runs to 14 residues.

The chain couples TRBV7-9 to TRBJ1-6, with D maybe TRBD1 (6 bases). V was pared by 4 bases and J by 9 bases, with 13 bases between. The CDR3 loop spans 14 amino acids. Germline V gene lookup returns CDR1 SEHNR and CDR2 FQNEAQ (reference sequence). CDR3 sequence reads: CASSSTDSRSPLHF. As DNA, the CDR3 is TGTGCCAGCAGCTCCACGGACAGTCGTTCACCCCTCCACTTT.

The rearrangement uses TRBV5-4 and TRBJ1-1; D is possibly TRBD1 (6 bases). Per germline, CDR1 SGHNT and CDR2 YYREEE (reference sequence). Trimming shortened V by 2 bases and J by 1 base, and 9 bases separated the two germline ends. CDR3 size: 14 residues. In DNA form, the CDR3 reads TGTGCCAGCAGCTTACAGGGACCGAACACTGAAGCTTTCTTT. Protein: CASSLQGPNTEAFF.

The genes are TRBV6-5 and TRBJ2-1; 9 bases match TRBD1. The CDR3 has 14 residues. The V segment lost 6 bases and the J segment 2 bases; nucleotides outside the gene matches: 2. Germline lookup yields CDR1 MNHEY and CDR2 SVGAGI. The CDR3 DNA is TGTGCCAGCAGGCGACAGGGGGCCTACAATGAGCAGTTCTTC. Translation: CASRRQGAYNEQFF.

The chain has TRBV19 and TRBJ2-1; D may be TRBD2 (6 bases). Germline CDR1 LNHDA, CDR2 SQIVND (reference sequence). With 3 bases removed from V and 5 bases from J, the gap between germline ends came to 17 bases. The CDR3 sequence is 16 residues long. CDR3 nucleotides: TGTGCCAGTAGTATGACTAGATCTAAAGCCAACAATGAGCAGTTCTTC. Its protein is CASSMTRSKANNEQFF.

This chain joins TRBV7-9 and TRBJ1-3; TRBD1 might be the D (6 bases). Germline V lookup: CDR1 SEHNR, CDR2 FQNEAQ (reference sequence). V was clipped by 5 bases and J by 4 bases, with 15 bases between them. The CDR3 covers 15 residues. The CDR3 DNA follows: TGTGCCAGCAGCGGCAGGGGAATGAAAGGAAACACCATATATTTT. Translation gives CASSGRGMKGNTIYF.

This sequence joins TRBV11-2 and TRBJ1-6; D not certain. The ends were cut back, 3 bases at V and 10 bases at J, with 13 bases in the middle. CDR3 length: 14 amino acids. Germline V gives CDR1 SGHAT, CDR2 FQNNGV. The CDR3 here is CASSLGLRGSPLHF. The CDR3 DNA reads as TGTGCCAGCAGCTTGGGTCTCCGGGGATCACCCCTCCACTTT.

This clone was picked up a small number of times. The J gene is TRBJ2-7, the V gene TRBV7-2; 8 bases line up with TRBD2. Germline CDR1 SGHTA, CDR2 FQGNSA. CDR3 length equals 15 residues. The junction had 3 bases not matched to a gene; V was cut back by 1 base and J by 1 base. The CDR3 spells CASSLVTSESYEQYF. In DNA, the CDR3 is TGTGCCAGCAGCTTAGTGACTAGCGAGTCCTACGAGCAGTACTTC.

The chain employs TRBV30 and TRBJ2-7; 7 nucleotides align to TRBD2. Trimming took 0 bases from V and 1 from J; bases not matched to a gene: 3. The germline V gene has CDR1 GTSNPN and CDR2 SVGIG (reference sequence). The CDR3 consists of 14 residues. The CDR3 bases are TGTGCCTGGAGTGTTGGCGGGAGTTCCTACGAGCAGTACTTC. It codes for CAWSVGGSSYEQYF.

The chain has TRBV5-6 and TRBJ1-2; TRBD1 agrees at 8 bases. The V segment lost 4 bases and the J segment 0 bases; nucleotides outside the gene matches: 14. The CDR3 sequence is 18 residues long. CDR1 is SGHDT and CDR2 is YYEEEE in the germline V gene. The CDR3 loop is CASSDEDRSRGPNYGYTF. CDR3 coding DNA: TGTGCCAGCAGCGATGAAGACCGGAGCAGGGGGCCTAACTATGGCTACACCTTC.

This clone has just a few counts. The chain has TRBV12-3 or TRBV12-4 and TRBJ1-5; no clear D. Trimming took off 5 bases at V and 6 bases at J, with 11 bases between the two ends. The CDR3 has 13 residues. In DNA, the CDR3 is TGTGCCAGCAGTCATGGAGTTAGTCAGCCCCAGCATTTT. Translating gives CASSHGVSQPQHF.

The chain has TRBV10-1 and TRBJ1-5; D is perhaps TRBD1 (5 bases). Trimming pared 3 bases from V and 4 bases from J, leaving 13 bases between. Germline V lookup: CDR1 WNHNN, CDR2 SYGVQD (reference sequence). The CDR3 totals 15 residues. In nucleotides, the CDR3 is TGCGCCAGCAGTGATCCCGGGCGGGGGAATCAGCCCCAGCATTTT. Translating gives CASSDPGRGNQPQHF.